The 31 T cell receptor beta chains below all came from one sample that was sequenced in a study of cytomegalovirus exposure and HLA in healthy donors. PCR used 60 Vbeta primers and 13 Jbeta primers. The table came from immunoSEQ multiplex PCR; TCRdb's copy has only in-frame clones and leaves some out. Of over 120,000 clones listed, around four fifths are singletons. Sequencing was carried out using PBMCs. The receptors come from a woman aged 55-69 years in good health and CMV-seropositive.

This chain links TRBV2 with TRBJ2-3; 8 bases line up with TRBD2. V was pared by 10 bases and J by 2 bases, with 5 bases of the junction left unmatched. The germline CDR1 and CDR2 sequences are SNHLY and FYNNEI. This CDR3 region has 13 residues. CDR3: CANSGSLTDTQYF. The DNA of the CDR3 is TGTGCCAACAGCGGGAGTCTCACAGATACGCAGTATTTT.

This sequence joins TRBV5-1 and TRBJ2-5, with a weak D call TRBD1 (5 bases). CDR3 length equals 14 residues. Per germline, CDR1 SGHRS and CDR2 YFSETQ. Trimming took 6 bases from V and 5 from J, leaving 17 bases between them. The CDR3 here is CASKVGQGYETQYF. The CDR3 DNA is TGCGCCAGCAAGGTCGGCCAGGGCTACGAGACCCAGTACTTC.

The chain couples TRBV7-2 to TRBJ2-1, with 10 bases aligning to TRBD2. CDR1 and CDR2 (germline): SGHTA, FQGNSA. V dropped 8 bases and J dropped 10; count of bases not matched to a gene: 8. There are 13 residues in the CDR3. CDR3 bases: TGTGCCAGCTTGGGGGGACTAGCGCAAGAGCAGTTCTTC. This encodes CASLGGLAQEQFF.

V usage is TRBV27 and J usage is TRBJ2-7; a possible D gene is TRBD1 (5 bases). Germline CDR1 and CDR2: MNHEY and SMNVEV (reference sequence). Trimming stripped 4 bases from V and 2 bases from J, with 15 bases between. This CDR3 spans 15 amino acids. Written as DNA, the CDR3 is TGTGCCAGCAGTTACGCCATTGACAGCGCCTACGAGCAGTACTTC. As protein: CASSYAIDSAYEQYF.

This CDR3 is CASSLIPGETQYF. In DNA form, the CDR3 reads TGTGCCAGCAGCTTAATTCCGGGGGAGACCCAGTACTTC. The J gene is TRBJ2-5, the V gene TRBV7-3; TRBD2 is a possible D gene (5 bases). In germline, CDR1 is SGHTA, CDR2 FQGTGA. CDR3 length: 13 residues. V dropped 1 base and J dropped 5 bases, with 8 bases sitting between them.

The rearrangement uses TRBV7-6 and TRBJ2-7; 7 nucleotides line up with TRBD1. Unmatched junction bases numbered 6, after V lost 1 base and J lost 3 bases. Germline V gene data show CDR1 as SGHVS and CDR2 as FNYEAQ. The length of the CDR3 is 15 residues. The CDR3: CASSLGDRTYYEQYF. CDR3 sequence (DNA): TGTGCCAGCAGCTTAGGGGACAGAACTTACTACGAGCAGTACTTC.

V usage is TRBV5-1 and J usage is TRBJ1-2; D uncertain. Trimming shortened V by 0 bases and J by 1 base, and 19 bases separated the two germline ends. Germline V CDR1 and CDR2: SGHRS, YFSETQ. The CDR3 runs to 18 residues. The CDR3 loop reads CASSLASAGITINYGYTF. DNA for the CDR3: TGCGCCAGCAGCTTGGCATCGGCAGGTATCACCATTAACTATGGCTACACCTTC.

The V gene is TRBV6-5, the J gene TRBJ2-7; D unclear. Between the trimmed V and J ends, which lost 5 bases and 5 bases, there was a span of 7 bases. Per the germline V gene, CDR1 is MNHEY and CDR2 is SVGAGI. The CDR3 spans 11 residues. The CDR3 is CASSRSHEQYF. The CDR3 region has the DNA TGTGCCAGCAGTAGGAGCCACGAGCAGTACTTC.

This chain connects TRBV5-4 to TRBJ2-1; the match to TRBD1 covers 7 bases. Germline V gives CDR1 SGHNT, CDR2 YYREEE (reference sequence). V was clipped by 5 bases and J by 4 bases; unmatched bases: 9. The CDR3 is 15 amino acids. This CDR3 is CASRTGTVSYNEQFF. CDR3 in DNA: TGTGCCAGCAGAACCGGGACAGTGTCTTACAATGAGCAGTTCTTC. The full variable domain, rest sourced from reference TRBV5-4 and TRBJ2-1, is ETGVTQSPTHLIKTRGQQVTLRCSSQSGHNTVSWYQQALGQGPQFIFQYYREEENGRGNFPPRFSGLQFPNYSSELNVNALELDDSALYLCASRTGTVSYNEQFFGPGTRLTVL.

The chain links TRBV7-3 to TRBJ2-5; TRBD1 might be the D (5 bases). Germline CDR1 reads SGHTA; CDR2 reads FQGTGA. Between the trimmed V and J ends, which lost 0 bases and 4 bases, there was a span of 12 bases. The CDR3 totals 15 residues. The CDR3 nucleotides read TGTGCCAGCAGCTTAACGCAGGGAATAGGAGAGACCCAGTACTTC. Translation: CASSLTQGIGETQYF.

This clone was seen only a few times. CDR3 sequence (DNA): TGTGCCAGCAGCTTAGTTCCAGCGGGGGAGGAGACCCAGTACTTC. This sequence encodes CASSLVPAGEETQYF. This chain uses TRBV11-1 with TRBJ2-5, with 8 nucleotides matching TRBD2. This CDR3 region has 15 residues. Trimming at V came to 1 base and at J to 5 bases, leaving 6 bases not matched to a gene. Germline assignment: CDR1 SGHAT and CDR2 FQDESV (reference sequence).

This CDR3 is CASSLPGLANNEQFF. CDR3 nucleotide sequence: TGTGCCAGCAGCTTACCGGGACTAGCCAACAATGAGCAGTTCTTC. The chain employs TRBV5-4 and TRBJ2-1, with TRBD2 matching over 9 bases. Losses at the gene ends were 2 bases for V and 5 bases for J; bases not matched to a gene: 5. The CDR3 runs to 15 residues. Germline V CDR1 and CDR2: SGHNT, YYREEE (reference sequence). Filled out from reference TRBV5-4 and TRBJ2-1, the complete variable domain reads ETGVTQSPTHLIKTRGQQVTLRCSSQSGHNTVSWYQQALGQGPQFIFQYYREEENGRGNFPPRFSGLQFPNYSSELNVNALELDDSALYLCASSLPGLANNEQFFGPGTRLTVL.

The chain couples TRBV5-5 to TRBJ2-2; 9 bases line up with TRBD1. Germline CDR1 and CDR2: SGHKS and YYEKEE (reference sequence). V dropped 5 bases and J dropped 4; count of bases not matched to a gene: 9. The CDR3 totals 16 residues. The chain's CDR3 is CASRPSGTGITGELFF. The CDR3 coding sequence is TGTGCCAGCAGACCATCCGGGACAGGGATCACCGGGGAGCTGTTTTTT.

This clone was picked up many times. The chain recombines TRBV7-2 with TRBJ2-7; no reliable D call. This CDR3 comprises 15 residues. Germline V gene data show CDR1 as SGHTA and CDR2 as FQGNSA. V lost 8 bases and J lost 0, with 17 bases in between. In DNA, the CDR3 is TGTGCCAGCGCCCGAGGTTATCGGAGCTCCTACGAGCAGTACTTC. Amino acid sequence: CASARGYRSSYEQYF. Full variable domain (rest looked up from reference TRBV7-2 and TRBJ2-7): GAGVSQSPSNKVTEKGKDVELRCDPISGHTALYWYRQSLGQGLEFLIYFQGNSAPDKSGLPSDRFSAERTGGSVSTLTIQRTQQEDSAVYLCASARGYRSSYEQYFGPGTRLTVT.

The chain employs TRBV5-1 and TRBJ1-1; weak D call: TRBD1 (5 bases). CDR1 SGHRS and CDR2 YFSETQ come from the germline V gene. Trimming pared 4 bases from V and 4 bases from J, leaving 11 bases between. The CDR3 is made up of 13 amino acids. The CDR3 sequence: CASSARGGTEAFF. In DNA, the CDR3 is TGCGCCAGCAGCGCCCGCGGGGGCACTGAAGCTTTCTTT.

This CDR3 is CASSLTVTNQPQHF. CDR3 nucleotide sequence: TGTGCCAGCAGCTTGACAGTTACAAATCAGCCCCAGCATTTT. The V and J genes are TRBV5-5 and TRBJ1-5; D is unresolved. CDR1 SGHKS and CDR2 YYEKEE come from the germline V gene (reference sequence). Trimming pared 1 base from V and 4 bases from J, leaving 9 bases between. The CDR3 covers 14 residues.

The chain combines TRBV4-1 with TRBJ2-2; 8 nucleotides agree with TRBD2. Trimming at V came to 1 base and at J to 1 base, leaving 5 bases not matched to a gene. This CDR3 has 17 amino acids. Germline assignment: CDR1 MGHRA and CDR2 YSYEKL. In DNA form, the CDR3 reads TGCGCCAGCAGCCAAGTTAGTCTAGCGGGGAACACCGGGGAGCTGTTTTTT. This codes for CASSQVSLAGNTGELFF.

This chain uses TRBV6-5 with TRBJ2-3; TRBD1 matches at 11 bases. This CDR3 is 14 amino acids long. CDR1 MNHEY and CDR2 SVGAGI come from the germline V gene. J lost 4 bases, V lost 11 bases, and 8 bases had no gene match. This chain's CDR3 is CAAARDRGADTQYF. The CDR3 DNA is TGTGCCGCCGCCCGGGACAGGGGGGCAGATACGCAGTATTTT.

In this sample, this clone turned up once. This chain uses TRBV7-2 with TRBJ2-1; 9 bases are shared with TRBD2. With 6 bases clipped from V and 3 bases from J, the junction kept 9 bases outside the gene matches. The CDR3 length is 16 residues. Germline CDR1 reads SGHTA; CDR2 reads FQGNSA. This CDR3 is CASSFNSGGSYNEQFF. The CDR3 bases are TGTGCCAGCAGTTTTAATAGCGGGGGAAGCTACAATGAGCAGTTCTTC.

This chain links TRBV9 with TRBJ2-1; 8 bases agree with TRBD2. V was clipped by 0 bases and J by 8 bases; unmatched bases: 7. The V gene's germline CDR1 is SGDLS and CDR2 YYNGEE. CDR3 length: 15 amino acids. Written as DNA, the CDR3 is TGTGCCAGCAGCGTAGAAGCGGGAGCCATTGATGAGCAGTTCTTC. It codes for CASSVEAGAIDEQFF.

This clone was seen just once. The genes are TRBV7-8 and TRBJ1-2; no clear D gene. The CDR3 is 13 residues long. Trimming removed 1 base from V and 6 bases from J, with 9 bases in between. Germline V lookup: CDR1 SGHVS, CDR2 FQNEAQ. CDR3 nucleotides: TGTGCCAGCAGCTTAGGGGGAGTGAATGGCTACACCTTC. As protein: CASSLGGVNGYTF. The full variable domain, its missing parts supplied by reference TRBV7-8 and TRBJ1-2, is GAGVSQSPRYKVAKRGQDVALRCDPISGHVSLFWYQQALGQGPEFLTYFQNEAQLDKSGLPSDRFFAERPEGSVSTLKIQRTQQEDSAVYLCASSLGGVNGYTFGSGTRLTVV.

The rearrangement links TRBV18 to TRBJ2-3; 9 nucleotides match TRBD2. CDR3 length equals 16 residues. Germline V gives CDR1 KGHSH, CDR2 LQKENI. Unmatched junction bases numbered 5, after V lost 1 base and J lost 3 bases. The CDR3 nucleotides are TGTGCCAGCTCACCACTTGCGGGAGGGACTACAGATACGCAGTATTTT. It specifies CASSPLAGGTTDTQYF.

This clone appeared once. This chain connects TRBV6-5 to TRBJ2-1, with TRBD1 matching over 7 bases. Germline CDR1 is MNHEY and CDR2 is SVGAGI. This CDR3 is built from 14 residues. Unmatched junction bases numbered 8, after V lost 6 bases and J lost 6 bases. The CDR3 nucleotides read TGTGCCAGCAGCTTACACAGGGGCTCCAATGAGCAGTTCTTC. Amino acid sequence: CASSLHRGSNEQFF.

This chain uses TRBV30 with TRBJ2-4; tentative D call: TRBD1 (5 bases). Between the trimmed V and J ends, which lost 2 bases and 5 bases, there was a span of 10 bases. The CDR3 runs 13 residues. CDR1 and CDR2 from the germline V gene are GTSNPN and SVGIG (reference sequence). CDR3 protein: CAWSPGAQNIQYF. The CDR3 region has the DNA TGTGCCTGGAGTCCTGGGGCCCAAAACATTCAGTACTTC.

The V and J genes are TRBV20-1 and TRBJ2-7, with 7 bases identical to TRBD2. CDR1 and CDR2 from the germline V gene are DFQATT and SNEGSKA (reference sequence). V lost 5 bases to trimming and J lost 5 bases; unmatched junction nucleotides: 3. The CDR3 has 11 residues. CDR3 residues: CSAEAGDEQYF. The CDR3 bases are TGCAGTGCTGAGGCGGGGGACGAGCAGTACTTC.

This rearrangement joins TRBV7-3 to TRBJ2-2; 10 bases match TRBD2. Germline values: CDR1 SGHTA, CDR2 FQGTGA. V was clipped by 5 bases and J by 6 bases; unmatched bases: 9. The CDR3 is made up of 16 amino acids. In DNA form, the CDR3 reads TGTGCCAGCAGCCGATTTTTAGCGGGAGGCCCCGGGGAGCTGTTTTTT. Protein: CASSRFLAGGPGELFF.

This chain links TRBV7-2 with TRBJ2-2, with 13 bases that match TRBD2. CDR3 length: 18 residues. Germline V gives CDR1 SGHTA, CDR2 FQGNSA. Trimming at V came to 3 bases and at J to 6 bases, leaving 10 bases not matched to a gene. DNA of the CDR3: TGTGCCAGCAGCTTGGCTGCACTAGCGGGAGGGAAGGCCGGGGAGCTGTTTTTT. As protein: CASSLAALAGGKAGELFF.

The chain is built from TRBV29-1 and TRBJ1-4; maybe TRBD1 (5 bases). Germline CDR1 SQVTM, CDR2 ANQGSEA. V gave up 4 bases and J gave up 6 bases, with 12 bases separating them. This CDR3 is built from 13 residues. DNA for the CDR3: TGCAGCGTTGTTGGGGCGCCGGATGAAAAACTGTTTTTT. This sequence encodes CSVVGAPDEKLFF.

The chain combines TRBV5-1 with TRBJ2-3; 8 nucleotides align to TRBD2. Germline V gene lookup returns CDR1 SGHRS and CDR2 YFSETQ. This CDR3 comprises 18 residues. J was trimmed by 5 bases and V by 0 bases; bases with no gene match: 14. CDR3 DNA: TGCGCCAGCAGCTTGGCCTTTAGCGGGATGGGGCGTGGAGATACGCAGTATTTT. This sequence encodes CASSLAFSGMGRGDTQYF.

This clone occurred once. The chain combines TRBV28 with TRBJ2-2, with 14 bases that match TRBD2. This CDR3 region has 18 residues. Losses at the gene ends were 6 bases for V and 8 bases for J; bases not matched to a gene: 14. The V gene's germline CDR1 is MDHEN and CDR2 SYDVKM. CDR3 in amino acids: CASSPTTGLAGGLGELFF. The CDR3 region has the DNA TGTGCCAGCAGCCCAACCACCGGACTAGCGGGAGGTTTGGGGGAGCTGTTTTTT.

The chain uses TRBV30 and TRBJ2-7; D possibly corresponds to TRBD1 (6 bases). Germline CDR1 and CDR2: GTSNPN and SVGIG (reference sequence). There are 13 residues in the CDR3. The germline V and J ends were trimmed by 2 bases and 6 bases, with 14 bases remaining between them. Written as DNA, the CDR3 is TGTGCCTGGAGTAGGGGGAATCAGGGCGAGCAGTACTTC. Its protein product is CAWSRGNQGEQYF.